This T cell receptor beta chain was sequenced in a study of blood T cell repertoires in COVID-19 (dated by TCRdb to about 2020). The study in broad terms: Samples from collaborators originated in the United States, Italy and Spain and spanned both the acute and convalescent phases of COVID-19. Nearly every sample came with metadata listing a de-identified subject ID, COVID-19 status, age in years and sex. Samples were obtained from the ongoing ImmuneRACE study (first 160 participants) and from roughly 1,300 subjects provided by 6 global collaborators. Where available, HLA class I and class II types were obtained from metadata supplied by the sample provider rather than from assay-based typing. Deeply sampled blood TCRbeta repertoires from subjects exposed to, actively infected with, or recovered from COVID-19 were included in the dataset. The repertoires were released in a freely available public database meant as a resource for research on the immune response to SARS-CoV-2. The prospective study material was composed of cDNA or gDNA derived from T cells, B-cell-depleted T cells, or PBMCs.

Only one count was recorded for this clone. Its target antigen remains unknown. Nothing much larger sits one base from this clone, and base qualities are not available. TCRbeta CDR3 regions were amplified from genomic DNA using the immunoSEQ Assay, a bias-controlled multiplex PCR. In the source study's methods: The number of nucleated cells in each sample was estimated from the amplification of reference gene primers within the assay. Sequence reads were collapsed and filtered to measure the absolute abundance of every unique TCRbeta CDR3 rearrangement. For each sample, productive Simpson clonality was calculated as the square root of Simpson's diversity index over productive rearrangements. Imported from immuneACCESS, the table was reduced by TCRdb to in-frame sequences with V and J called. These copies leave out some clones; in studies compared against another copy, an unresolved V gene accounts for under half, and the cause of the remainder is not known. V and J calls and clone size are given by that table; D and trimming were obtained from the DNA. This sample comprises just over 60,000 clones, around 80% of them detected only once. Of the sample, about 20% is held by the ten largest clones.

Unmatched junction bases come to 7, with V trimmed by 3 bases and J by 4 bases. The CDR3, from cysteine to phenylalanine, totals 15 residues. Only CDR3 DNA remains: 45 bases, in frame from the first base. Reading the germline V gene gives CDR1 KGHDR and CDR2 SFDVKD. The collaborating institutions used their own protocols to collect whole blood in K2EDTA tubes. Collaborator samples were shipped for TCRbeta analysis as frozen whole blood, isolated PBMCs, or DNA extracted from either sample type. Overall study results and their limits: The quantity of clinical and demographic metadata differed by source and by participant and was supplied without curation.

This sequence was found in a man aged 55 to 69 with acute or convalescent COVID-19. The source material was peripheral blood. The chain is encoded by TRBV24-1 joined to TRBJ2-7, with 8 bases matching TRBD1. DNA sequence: TGTGCCACCAGTGATGACGGACAGGGACGGTACGAGCAGTACTTC. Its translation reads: CATSDDGQGRYEQYF.